A selection of T cell receptor beta chains follows, all from one sample in a study of regulatory T cells in long-lasting Graves disease. TCRdb called the multiplex PCR reads again in MiXCR, with one record for every CDR3 protein. The repertoire holds around 400,000 distinct CDR3 sequences, around 20% seen once, with approximately 14% in the top ten. The sample here was peripheral blood mononuclear cells (PBMCs), taken when the disease was refractory, from a patient treated with antithyroid drugs. The receptors were sampled from a female donor with Graves disease. Both conserved end residues are part of each CDR3. D genes are given only for firm matches. Size is omitted from some rows. Given values are once, few, many or a class for expanded clones.

cdr3_nt	cdr3_aa	clone_size	d_call	v_call	j_call
TGCAGTGCACCACCGGGACAGGGATACATTCAGTACTTC	CSAPPGQGYIQYF	few	TRBD1	TRBV20-1	TRBJ2-4
TGTGCCAGCAGCTTATTTTTAGGCGGGGAGACCCAGTACTTC	CASSLFLGGETQYF	many	.	TRBV11-2	TRBJ2-5
TGTGCCTGGAGGATTGGCGGGAGTGGGTACGAGCAGTACTTC	CAWRIGGSGYEQYF	few	TRBD2	TRBV30	TRBJ2-7
TGTGCCAGCAGCTTAAGTGCGGGACTCACCCTGATCTACAATGAGCAGTTCTTC	CASSLSAGLTLIYNEQFF	.	.	TRBV7-9	TRBJ2-1
TGTGCCAGCAGTTTAACGGGGGGCGGGTACAATGAGCAGTTCTTC	CASSLTGGGYNEQFF	.	.	TRBV28	TRBJ2-1
TGTGCCAGCAGCCAATCGGGACAGGATATATTTAACTATGGCTACACCTTC	CASSQSGQDIFNYGYTF	many	TRBD1	TRBV3-1	TRBJ1-2
TGCAGTGCTAGAACCCCAGGGCTAGCGGGAGCGCCGGAGACCCAGTACTTC	CSARTPGLAGAPETQYF	.	TRBD2	TRBV20-1	TRBJ2-5
TGTGCCATCAGCCCCGGGACCCAAGAGACCCAGTACTTC	CAISPGTQETQYF	.	.	TRBV10-3	TRBJ2-5
TGTGCCAGCTCACCTTCGGGGGATGGCTACACCTTC	CASSPSGDGYTF	many	.	TRBV18	TRBJ1-2
TGTGCCAGCACCCGGGGAAACTCCTACGAGCAGTACTTC	CASTRGNSYEQYF	many	.	TRBV28	TRBJ2-7
TGTGCCACCAGTGATCGTACAACAGGGGGCGACGGCTACACCTTC	CATSDRTTGGDGYTF	many	TRBD1	TRBV24-1	TRBJ1-2
TGTGCCAGCAGCGCCAGGCTAGCGGTGAACACCGGGGAGCTGTTTTTT	CASSARLAVNTGELFF	.	TRBD2	TRBV9	TRBJ2-2
TGTGCCAGCAGCCAAGATCGGCAGCGGGGCCACACAGATACGCAGTATTTT	CASSQDRQRGHTDTQYF	.	TRBD2	TRBV4-2	TRBJ2-3
TGTGCCAGCAGTTTATTTTCCGCCGGGACTAGCGGGAGGTGGGAGACCCAGTACTTC	CASSLFSAGTSGRWETQYF	.	TRBD2	TRBV28	TRBJ2-5
TGTGCCAGCGGACCAGGACAGGGGAGGCATGGCTACACCTTC	CASGPGQGRHGYTF	many	TRBD1	TRBV28	TRBJ1-2
TGTGCCAGCACCCCGGGGTCGACCCCTACCCGCGAGCAGTACTTC	CASTPGSTPTREQYF	few	.	TRBV27	TRBJ2-7
TGTGCCAGCAGCGTAGGCGACGAGCAGTACTTC	CASSVGDEQYF	few	.	TRBV9	TRBJ2-7
TGTGCCAGCAGCCAAACGGGACAGGGGGTTGGGCAAGAGACCCAGTACTTC	CASSQTGQGVGQETQYF	.	TRBD1	TRBV4-2	TRBJ2-5
TGCAGTGCTAGAGAGGGGGGGGGAAATGAAAAACTGTTTTTT	CSAREGGGNEKLFF	many	.	TRBV20-1	TRBJ1-4
TGTGCCACCAGAGAAACTAGCGGCCAAGAGACCCAGTACTTC	CATRETSGQETQYF	many	TRBD2	TRBV15	TRBJ2-5
TGTGCCAGCAGTTTCCAGAGCAATGAGCAGTTCTTC	CASSFQSNEQFF	.	.	TRBV28	TRBJ2-1
TGTGCCACCAGTCCAGCTGAGAGGAACACCGGGGAGCTGTTTTTT	CATSPAERNTGELFF	many	.	TRBV24-1	TRBJ2-2
TGTGCCAGCAGCTGGACAGGGGGAGGAGGGTACCAAGAGACCCAGTACTTC	CASSWTGGGGYQETQYF	.	TRBD1	TRBV7-3	TRBJ2-5
TGCAGTGCTAGATCCGCCAGGGGCGCTTCTCAGCCCCAGCATTTT	CSARSARGASQPQHF	few	.	TRBV20-1	TRBJ1-5
TGTGCCATCAGCCGACAGGAAGGGGAAAAACTGTTTTTT	CAISRQEGEKLFF	few	.	TRBV10-3	TRBJ1-4
TGTGCCTGGGGGACAGGCATTATGAACACTGAAGCTTTCTTT	CAWGTGIMNTEAFF	many	TRBD1	TRBV30	TRBJ1-1
TGCGCCAGCAGCTTTCCGGGGGAAGGGGAGCTGTTTTTT	CASSFPGEGELFF	few	.	TRBV5-1	TRBJ2-2
TGTGTCTGGCTCAGGAACACTGAAGCTTTCTTT	CVWLRNTEAFF	many	.	TRBV30	TRBJ1-1
TGTGCCAGCAGTAAGACGGATTATGGCTACACCTTC	CASSKTDYGYTF	many	.	TRBV28	TRBJ1-2
TGTGCCACCAGTGATCACCGGACAGGGTCAGATACGCAGTATTTT	CATSDHRTGSDTQYF	.	TRBD1	TRBV24-1	TRBJ2-3
TGTGCCACCAGCAGGCCTTCCGGACTCTCGGGCACCGGGGAGCTGTTTTTT	CATSRPSGLSGTGELFF	once	.	TRBV15	TRBJ2-2
TGTGCCAGCGGTTCTCCCCGGTGGGAGGGCATAGCGAACACCGGGGAGCTGTTTTTT	CASGSPRWEGIANTGELFF	.	TRBD2	TRBV6-5	TRBJ2-2
TGCAGCGTTGGGAGGACTAGCGGGGGGTGGGGACCGAACACCGGGGAGCTGTTTTTT	CSVGRTSGGWGPNTGELFF	.	TRBD2	TRBV29-1	TRBJ2-2
TGCAGTGCTAGTACAGCGGGAGGGCCGGATACGCAGTATTTT	CSASTAGGPDTQYF	.	TRBD2	TRBV20-1	TRBJ2-3
TGTGCCAGCAGCTTAGCGAGGGGGCGAGCCACCGGGGAGCTGTTTTTT	CASSLARGRATGELFF	.	TRBD1	TRBV7-2	TRBJ2-2
TGTGCCAGCAGTTTAGCGGGAGAAACTTACGAGCAGTACTTC	CASSLAGETYEQYF	few	TRBD2	TRBV27	TRBJ2-7
TGTGCCATCAGATCTACAGACTCCTACGAGCAGTACTTC	CAIRSTDSYEQYF	.	.	TRBV10-3	TRBJ2-7